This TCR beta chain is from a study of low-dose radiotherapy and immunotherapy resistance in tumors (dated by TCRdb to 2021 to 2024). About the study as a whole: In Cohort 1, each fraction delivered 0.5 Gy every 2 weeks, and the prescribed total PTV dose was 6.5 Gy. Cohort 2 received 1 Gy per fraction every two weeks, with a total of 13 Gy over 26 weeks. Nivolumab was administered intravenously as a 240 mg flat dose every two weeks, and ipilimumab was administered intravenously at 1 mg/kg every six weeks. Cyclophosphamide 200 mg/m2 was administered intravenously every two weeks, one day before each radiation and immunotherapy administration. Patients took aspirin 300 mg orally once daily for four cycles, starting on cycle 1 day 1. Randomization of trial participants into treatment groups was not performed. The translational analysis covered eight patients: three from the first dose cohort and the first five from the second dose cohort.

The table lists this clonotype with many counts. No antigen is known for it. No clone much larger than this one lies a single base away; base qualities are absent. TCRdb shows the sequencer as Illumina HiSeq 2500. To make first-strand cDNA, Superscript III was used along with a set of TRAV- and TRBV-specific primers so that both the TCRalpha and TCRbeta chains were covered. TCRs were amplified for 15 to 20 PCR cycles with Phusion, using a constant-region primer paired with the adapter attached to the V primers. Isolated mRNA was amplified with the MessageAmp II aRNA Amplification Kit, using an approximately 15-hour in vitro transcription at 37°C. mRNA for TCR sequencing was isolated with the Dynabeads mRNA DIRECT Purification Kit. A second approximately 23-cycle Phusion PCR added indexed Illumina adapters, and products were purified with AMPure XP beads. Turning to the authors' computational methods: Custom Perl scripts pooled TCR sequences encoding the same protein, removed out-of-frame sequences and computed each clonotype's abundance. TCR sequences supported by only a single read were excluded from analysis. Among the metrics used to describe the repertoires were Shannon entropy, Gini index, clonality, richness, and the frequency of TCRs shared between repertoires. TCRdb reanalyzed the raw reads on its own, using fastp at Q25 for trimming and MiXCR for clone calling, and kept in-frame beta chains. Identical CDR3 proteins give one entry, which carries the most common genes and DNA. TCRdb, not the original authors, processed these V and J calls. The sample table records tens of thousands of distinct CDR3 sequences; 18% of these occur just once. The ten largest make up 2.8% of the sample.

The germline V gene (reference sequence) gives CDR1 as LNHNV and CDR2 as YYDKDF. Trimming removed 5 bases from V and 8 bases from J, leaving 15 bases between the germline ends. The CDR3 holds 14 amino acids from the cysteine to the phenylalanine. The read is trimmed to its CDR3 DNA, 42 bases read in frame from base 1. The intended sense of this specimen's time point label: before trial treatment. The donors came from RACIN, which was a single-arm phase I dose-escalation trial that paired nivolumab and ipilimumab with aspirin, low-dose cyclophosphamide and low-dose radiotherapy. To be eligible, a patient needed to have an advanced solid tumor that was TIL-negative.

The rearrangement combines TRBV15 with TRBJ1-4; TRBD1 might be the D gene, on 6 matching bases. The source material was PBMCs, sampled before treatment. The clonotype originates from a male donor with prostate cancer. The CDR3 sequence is CATSDDRLREKLFF. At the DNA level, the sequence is TGTGCCACCAGCGATGACAGGTTGCGAGAAAAACTGTTTTTT.